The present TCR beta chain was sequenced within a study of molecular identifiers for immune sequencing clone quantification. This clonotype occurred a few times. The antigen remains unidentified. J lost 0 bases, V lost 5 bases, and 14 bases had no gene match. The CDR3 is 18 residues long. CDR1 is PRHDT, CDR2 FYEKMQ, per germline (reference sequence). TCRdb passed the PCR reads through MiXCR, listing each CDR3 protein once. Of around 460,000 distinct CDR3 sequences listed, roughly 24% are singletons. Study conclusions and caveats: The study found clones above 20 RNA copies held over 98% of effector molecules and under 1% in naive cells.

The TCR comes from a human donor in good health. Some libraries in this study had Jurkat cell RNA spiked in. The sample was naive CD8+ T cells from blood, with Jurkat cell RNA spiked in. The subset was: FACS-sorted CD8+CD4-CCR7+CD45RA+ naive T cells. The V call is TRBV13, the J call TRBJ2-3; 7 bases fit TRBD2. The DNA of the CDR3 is TGTGCCAGCAGCCCAGGAGCCCTCGCGGGGGAAAGCACAGATACGCAGTATTTT. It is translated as CASSPGALAGESTDTQYF.